These T cell receptor beta chains were read from a single sample in a study of blood T cell repertoires in COVID-19. Using immunoSEQ multiplex PCR, the repertoire was profiled, and TCRdb retains in-frame clones only, with some absent. The sample gives some 120,000 clones, approximately 90% of which show up once; more than 2% is in the top ten. The material sequenced was peripheral blood. These receptor sequences come from a woman aged 50 to 60 with acute or convalescent COVID-19. Both conserved end residues are part of each CDR3. A D gene is named only where the DNA matches it firmly. Clone size is not always given. Where it is, it says once, few, many or a class for expanded clones.

v_gene	abundance	j_gene	d_gene	CDR3nt	CDR3aa
TRBV7-7	.	TRBJ2-7	.	TGTGCCAGCAGCTTATCCGCGGGGAGCTCCTACGAGCAGTACTTC	CASSLSAGSSYEQYF
TRBV4-3	.	TRBJ1-2	.	TGCGCCAGCAGCCAATTAAAAGGGGCGAGTTTACGTGGCTACACCTTC	CASSQLKGASLRGYTF
TRBV5-1	.	TRBJ1-1	.	TGCGCCAGCAGTTTTTCCCAGGGGAACACTGAAGCTTTCTTT	CASSFSQGNTEAFF
TRBV19	.	TRBJ2-4	.	TGTGCCAGTAGTAAGGGGGGGAACGCCGGGGCCAAAAACATTCAGTACTTC	CASSKGGNAGAKNIQYF
TRBV9	once	TRBJ2-7	TRBD1	TGTGCCAGCAGCGTAGGTGGGACAGGGAACGGGGAGCAGTACTTC	CASSVGGTGNGEQYF
TRBV6-5	.	TRBJ1-3	.	TGTGCCAGCACCGATGGCCGCTCTGGAAACACCATATATTTT	CASTDGRSGNTIYF
TRBV24-1	.	TRBJ2-1	.	TGTGCCACCAGTGATTCGTCGGGGGCCTACAATGAGCAGTTCTTC	CATSDSSGAYNEQFF
TRBV19	few	TRBJ1-2	TRBD1	TGTGCCAGTATCAAGGACAGGGCCTATGGCTACACCTTC	CASIKDRAYGYTF
TRBV11-3	.	TRBJ1-1	TRBD1	TGTGCCAGCAGCTTCCGGGACAGGGGTCCGAGAAGTGAAGCTTTCTTT	CASSFRDRGPRSEAFF
TRBV5-6	.	TRBJ1-2	TRBD1	TGTGCCAGCAGCGGGACAGGGGTAGGCTTCTATGGCTACACCTTC	CASSGTGVGFYGYTF
TRBV19	.	TRBJ2-3	.	TGTGCCAGCAACGACCGACTCACCACAGATACGCAGTATTTT	CASNDRLTTDTQYF
TRBV19	.	TRBJ1-5	.	TGTGCCAGTAGTTTTTACCCAAGGCAGGGTGGACAGCCCCAGCATTTT	CASSFYPRQGGQPQHF